This is a list of T cell receptor beta chains from one sample in a study of T cell changes during pregnancy in multiple sclerosis. Profiling relied on immunoSEQ multiplex PCR, and the TCRdb table lists in-frame clones only, not all of them. The repertoire has approximately 90,000 clones, 90% to 95% of them found once; the top ten carry more than 0.8%. The sample here was peripheral blood, taken in the third trimester of pregnancy. The receptors derive from a female donor with multiple sclerosis, enrolled in a pregnancy study. CDR3s include the opening cysteine and the closing phenylalanine or tryptophan. D genes are given only for firm matches. The size of a clone is reported for some rows only, either as once, few or many, or as a class for expanded clones.

>TRBV30|-|once|TRBJ2-5
CAWRMGGLETQYF
TGTGCCTGGCGCATGGGGGGGCTGGAGACCCAGTACTTC
>TRBV4-1|-|once|TRBJ1-3
CASSHGGSQAGSGNTIYF
TGCGCCAGCAGCCATGGTGGATCACAGGCCGGCTCTGGAAACACCATATATTTT
>TRBV9|-|-|TRBJ2-2
CASRGQNTGELFF
TGTGCCAGCAGGGGCCAGAACACCGGGGAGCTGTTTTTT
>TRBV9|-|-|TRBJ2-3
CASGTARPTDTQYF
TGTGCCAGCGGGACTGCGCGCCCCACAGATACGCAGTATTTT
>TRBV10-3|TRBD1|-|TRBJ2-1
CAISQGAYNEQFF
TGTGCCATATCCCAGGGGGCCTACAATGAGCAGTTCTTC
>TRBV19|TRBD1|-|TRBJ2-6
CASSIGQVRGHSGANVLTF
TGTGCCAGTAGTATCGGACAGGTCAGAGGCCACTCTGGGGCCAACGTCCTGACTTTC
>TRBV19|TRBD2|-|TRBJ2-7
CASSPDHSTSGYSYEQYF
TGTGCCAGTAGCCCCGACCACTCGACTAGCGGATACTCCTACGAGCAGTACTTC
>TRBV21-1|-|-|TRBJ2-7
CASRVYERYF
TGTGCCAGCAGGGTCTACGAGCGGTACTTC
>TRBV7-6|TRBD2|-|TRBJ2-3
CASSSTLAGAVGTDTQYF
TGTGCCAGCAGCTCCACCCTAGCGGGAGCGGTGGGCACAGATACGCAGTATTTT
>TRBV6-6|-|-|TRBJ1-2
CATGTSSGYTF
TGTGCCACCGGGACAAGCTCTGGCTACACCTTC
>TRBV18|-|-|TRBJ2-1
CASSPRENEQFF
TGTGCCAGCTCACCACGAGAGAATGAGCAGTTCTTC
>TRBV27|TRBD2|-|TRBJ2-3
CASSRLAGGRDTQYF
TGTGCCAGCAGCCGACTAGCGGGAGGACGAGATACGCAGTATTTT
>TRBV28|TRBD1|once|TRBJ1-4
CASSPAIGQAFEKLFF
TGTGCCAGCAGTCCCGCTATCGGACAGGCATTTGAAAAACTGTTTTTT
>TRBV10-3|-|-|TRBJ2-1
CAISDGNQVGNEQFF
TGTGCCATCAGTGACGGGAACCAGGTGGGCAATGAGCAGTTCTTC
>TRBV5-1|-|-|TRBJ1-3
CASSLVEGGGNTIYF
TGCGCCAGCAGCTTGGTGGAGGGCGGAGGAAACACCATATATTTT
>TRBV2|-|-|TRBJ2-5
CASSGTIRTETQYF
TGTGCCAGCAGTGGGACTATCCGTACCGAGACCCAGTACTTC
>TRBV5-1|-|-|TRBJ1-5
CASSYGNREGSNQPQHF
TGCGCCAGCAGCTACGGGAACAGGGAAGGGAGCAATCAGCCCCAGCATTTT
>TRBV28|-|once|TRBJ2-7
CASSLLYGEYEQYF
TGTGCCAGCAGTTTGCTTTACGGGGAATACGAGCAGTACTTC
>TRBV5-1|TRBD2|once|TRBJ2-3
CASSPGTSRADTQYF
TGCGCCAGCAGCCCCGGGACTAGCAGGGCAGATACGCAGTATTTT
>TRBV30|TRBD2|-|TRBJ2-3
CAWTSGSSDTQYF
TGTGCCTGGACTAGCGGGAGCTCAGATACGCAGTATTTT
>TRBV7-9|-|-|TRBJ2-7
CASSRPSLVREQYF
TGTGCCAGCAGCCGCCCGTCACTAGTCCGCGAGCAGTACTTC
>TRBV4-1|TRBD1|-|TRBJ2-1
CASSQVVGQGAFNEQFF
TGCGCCAGCAGCCAAGTGGTCGGACAGGGAGCTTTCAATGAGCAGTTCTTC
>TRBV27|TRBD2|-|TRBJ2-7
CASSSPAGLVLEQYF
TGTGCCAGCAGCTCCCCCGCGGGACTAGTTCTCGAGCAGTACTTC
>TRBV27|TRBD1|-|TRBJ1-1
CASSLVGTANTEAFF
TGTGCCAGCAGTTTAGTCGGGACAGCTAACACTGAAGCTTTCTTT
>TRBV27|-|-|TRBJ2-2
CASSFSGGELFF
TGTGCCAGCAGTTTCTCAGGCGGGGAGCTGTTTTTT
>TRBV6-1|TRBD1|once|TRBJ2-2
CASSLGQGGTGELFF
TGTGCCAGCAGTCTGGGACAGGGAGGTACCGGGGAGCTGTTTTTT
>TRBV5-6|-|-|TRBJ2-3
CASSLLPAGATDTQYF
TGTGCCAGCAGCTTGTTACCGGCAGGGGCAACAGATACGCAGTATTTT
>TRBV25-1|TRBD1|-|TRBJ1-1
CASSSPGQGITEAFF
TGTGCCAGCAGTTCTCCGGGACAGGGGATAACTGAAGCTTTCTTT
>TRBV28|TRBD1|-|TRBJ1-3
CASSYSTGTAYSGNTIYF
TGTGCCAGCAGTTACAGCACCGGGACAGCCTACTCTGGAAACACCATATATTTT
>TRBV6-1|-|-|TRBJ2-7
CASSAWGRPSYEQYF
TGTGCCAGCAGTGCGTGGGGGCGACCTTCCTACGAGCAGTACTTC
>TRBV5-4|-|few|TRBJ1-5
CASSPGDGTEHF
TGTGCCAGCAGCCCGGGGGACGGGACGGAACATTTT
>TRBV7-9|-|-|TRBJ1-1
CASSLPGQTEAFF
TGTGCCAGCAGCTTGCCTGGACAGACTGAAGCTTTCTTT
>TRBV7-9|TRBD2|-|TRBJ2-7
CASSPSGLTYEQYF
TGTGCCAGCAGCCCTAGCGGCCTAACCTACGAGCAGTACTTC
>TRBV27|TRBD1|-|TRBJ1-2
CASSFQTRTGVDGYTF
TGTGCCAGCAGTTTCCAGACCAGGACAGGGGTCGATGGCTACACCTTC
>TRBV4-3|TRBD2|-|TRBJ2-1
CASSQDPGTRYNEQFF
TGCGCCAGCAGCCAAGATCCGGGGACTAGATACAATGAGCAGTTCTTC
>TRBV5-6|TRBD1|-|TRBJ1-2
CASSLGGNSYGYTF
TGTGCCAGCAGCTTAGGGGGCAATAGCTATGGCTACACCTTC
>TRBV23-1|TRBD1|-|TRBJ2-6
CASSRRGQAEGGWSGANVLTF
TGCGCCAGCAGCCGGCGGGGACAGGCGGAGGGGGGCTGGTCTGGGGCCAACGTCCTGACTTTC
>TRBV30|TRBD1|-|TRBJ1-2
CAAGGDRANYGYTF
TGTGCCGCCGGAGGGGACAGAGCTAACTATGGCTACACCTTC
>TRBV6-5|TRBD1|-|TRBJ2-2
CAIRQGAGGELFF
TGTGCCATCCGGCAGGGGGCTGGCGGGGAGCTGTTTTTT
>TRBV25-1|-|-|TRBJ2-2
CASRPGTANTGELFF
TGTGCCAGCAGGCCCGGGACTGCGAACACCGGGGAGCTGTTTTTT
>TRBV5-6|-|-|TRBJ2-1
CASSLLAGRTNNEQFF
TGTGCCAGCAGCTTGCTGGCGGGGCGGACCAACAATGAGCAGTTCTTC
>TRBV9|-|-|TRBJ2-1
CASSVSDLSYNEQFF
TGTGCCAGCAGCGTAAGCGACCTCTCCTACAATGAGCAGTTCTTC
>TRBV5-1|TRBD1|-|TRBJ2-4
CASSAQGADIQYF
TGCGCCAGCAGCGCGCAGGGGGCTGACATTCAGTACTTC
>TRBV10-3|TRBD2|once|TRBJ2-1
CAISESMAGGYNEQFF
TGTGCCATCAGTGAGTCAATGGCGGGAGGGTACAATGAGCAGTTCTTC
>TRBV25-1|-|-|TRBJ1-2
CASSEWARGFTF
TGTGCCAGCAGTGAATGGGCACGGGGGTTCACCTTC
>TRBV2|TRBD2|-|TRBJ2-2
CATRRTSGGTGELFF
TGTGCCACCAGGCGGACTAGCGGGGGCACCGGGGAGCTGTTTTTT
>TRBV7-9|TRBD1|-|TRBJ1-2
CASSLGQGVDYGYTF
TGTGCCAGCAGCTTAGGACAGGGGGTGGATTATGGCTACACCTTC
>TRBV20-1|TRBD1|-|TRBJ1-4
CSARVTGELFF
TGCAGTGCTAGGGTGACAGGGGAACTGTTTTTT
>TRBV6-1|TRBD1|-|TRBJ2-1
CASSPGQGSYNEQFF
TGTGCCAGCAGTCCGGGACAGGGGTCCTACAATGAGCAGTTCTTC
>TRBV5-1|-|-|TRBJ2-7
CASSFGDTYEQYF
TGCGCCAGCAGCTTCGGAGATACCTACGAGCAGTACTTC
>TRBV4-1|-|-|TRBJ1-5
CASSPLHSSNQPQHF
TGCGCCAGCAGCCCCCTCCACAGTAGCAATCAGCCCCAGCATTTT
>TRBV7-6|-|-|TRBJ2-5
CASTPKGSWETQYF
TGTGCCAGCACTCCCAAGGGGTCATGGGAGACCCAGTACTTC
>TRBV2|TRBD1|-|TRBJ2-4
CASSEERQGQNIQYF
TGTGCCAGCAGTGAGGAAAGACAGGGGCAAAACATTCAGTACTTC
>TRBV10-3|TRBD2|-|TRBJ2-3
CAISPGLAGGLTDTQYF
TGTGCCATCAGCCCGGGACTAGCGGGAGGGTTGACAGATACGCAGTATTTT
>TRBV10-3|TRBD2|-|TRBJ2-3
CAISQTSGSLADTQYF
TGTGCCATCAGTCAGACTAGCGGGAGCTTGGCAGATACGCAGTATTTT
>TRBV4-1|TRBD1|-|TRBJ2-2
CASSLTGQGAAGELFF
TGCGCCAGCAGCCTTACGGGACAGGGGGCCGCCGGGGAGCTGTTTTTT
>TRBV19|TRBD2|-|TRBJ2-7
CASSTGILAGGPLLYEQYF
TGTGCCAGTAGTACCGGGATCCTAGCGGGAGGGCCCCTCCTCTACGAGCAGTACTTC
>TRBV9|TRBD2|-|TRBJ2-7
CASSFRTSGIYEQYF
TGTGCCAGCAGCTTTCGGACTAGCGGGATCTACGAGCAGTACTTC
>TRBV19|TRBD1|-|TRBJ1-5
CASSIKGQGGGQPQHF
TGTGCCAGTAGTATCAAGGGACAGGGAGGGGGTCAGCCCCAGCATTTT
>TRBV7-9|-|-|TRBJ1-2
CASSSMSLTDGYTF
TGTGCCAGCAGCTCAATGAGTCTTACCGATGGCTACACCTTC